This T cell receptor beta chain was identified during a study of T cell responses to AZD1222 COVID-19 vaccine. For this clone: Its antigen is not identified.

The germline CDR1 and CDR2 sequences are SNHLY and FYNNEI. V was pared by 7 bases and J by 7 bases, with 13 bases between. The CDR3 sequence is 12 residues long. Sequencing was performed with immunoSEQ multiplex PCR; in TCRdb, only in-frame clones are kept and a portion is missing. The sample contains 55,000 to 75,000 clones, about nine tenths of which appear only once. Study results and limitations: Researchers report vaccine-associated CD4 TCRs spanning spike, with dominance at 160-218 and 743-854. Breadth and depth of Spike-specific TCRs rose after two AZD1222 doses.

The receptor's source is an adult in good health. The sequenced sample was peripheral blood, obtained on day 0 of AZD1222 vaccination. This chain joins TRBV2 and TRBJ1-2, with D possibly TRBD1 on 6 matching bases. The CDR3 is CASNPQGLGYTF. The DNA for the CDR3 is TGTGCCAGCAACCCCCAGGGGCTTGGCTACACCTTC.